This T cell receptor beta chain was recovered during a study of beta chain features in type 1 diabetes. The overall study: Examined across all samples were just under 110,000,000 sorted cells. Whole-study findings and limits: It was not settled here whether HLA type affects TCRB rearrangement. Sequencing the cDNA could make cells with high TCR expression show up more than they should.

The investigators reverse transcribed all of the isolated RNA, so they sequenced expressed TCRB transcripts. Some clones are missing from TCRdb's copy, which holds only in-frame ones; the method was immunoSEQ multiplex PCR. Of over 150,000 clones detected, approximately 13% appear once; the ten largest clones hold 0.62%. The V end lost 0 bases, the J end lost 4 bases, and 13 bases lay between the germline ends. Germline values: CDR1 LGHNA, CDR2 YNFKEQ. This CDR3 comprises 15 residues. Points on this clone: What it binds is unknown.

V usage is TRBV4-2 and J usage is TRBJ2-7; D might be TRBD2 (5 bases). Sequencing was carried out using central memory CD4+ T cells from blood. This clonotype was sampled from a woman aged 18-35 years in good health. The CDR3 region has the DNA TGTGCCAGCAGCCAAGAGCAGTCCAGAGGGTACGAGCAGTACTTC. Its protein product is CASSQEQSRGYEQYF.